This TCR beta chain came from a study of cytomegalovirus exposure and HLA in healthy donors. Healthy bone marrow donors made up the donor group. Study-wide findings and caveats: The authors reported that TCR beta sequences could predict HLA-A and HLA-B alleles. These predictions were accurate for most subjects in the first cohort. Later on, an analysis found that several of the most significant clusters appeared to be linked to common viral pathogens, which included parvovirus B19.

A multiplex PCR was run with 60 Vbeta primers and 13 Jbeta primers. Clones were read by immunoSEQ multiplex PCR, and TCRdb kept only the in-frame ones, dropping some. This sample has under 200,000 clones; roughly 85% occur once, and the top ten carry under 3%. A word on this clone: The antigen remains undetermined.

CDR1 MDHEN and CDR2 SYDVKM come from the germline V gene. The CDR3 contains 13 residues. Trimming pared 7 bases from V and 2 bases from J, leaving 11 bases between. Sequencing was carried out using PBMCs. This sequence originates from a woman between 45 and 60 years old in good health and CMV-seronegative. This chain joins TRBV28 and TRBJ1-2; a possible D gene is TRBD1 (6 bases). CDR3 nucleotide sequence: TGTGCCAGCAACAGGGATAGCAACTATGGCTACACCTTC. Its translation: CASNRDSNYGYTF.